The rows below give T cell receptor beta chains drawn from one sample of a study of T cell changes during pregnancy in multiple sclerosis. Measured with immunoSEQ multiplex PCR; TCRdb has only the in-frame clones, and not every one. The repertoire includes roughly 100,000 clones, around nine tenths of them detected once, and 0.9% to 0.95% sits in the top ten. This specimen was peripheral blood, taken after pregnancy. These receptors came from a female donor with multiple sclerosis, enrolled in a pregnancy study. CDR3s include the opening cysteine and the closing phenylalanine or tryptophan. The D gene is left open where the match is weak. The size entry is marked missing in some rows and otherwise reads once, few, many or a size class.

clone_size: once
d_call: .
v_call: TRBV4-2
j_call: TRBJ1-3
cdr3_aa: CASSHGGPGNTIYF
cdr3_nt: TGTGCCAGCAGCCACGGGGGGCCCGGAAACACCATATATTTT

clone_size: .
d_call: .
v_call: TRBV28
j_call: TRBJ2-7
cdr3_aa: CASSPLGSTISNYEQYF
cdr3_nt: TGTGCCAGCAGCCCCCTTGGCTCCACTATCTCCAACTACGAGCAGTACTTC

clone_size: .
d_call: .
v_call: TRBV7-6
j_call: TRBJ2-2
cdr3_aa: CASSLGGAGELFF
cdr3_nt: TGTGCCAGCAGCTTAGGGGGGGCCGGGGAGCTGTTTTTT

clone_size: .
d_call: .
v_call: TRBV19
j_call: TRBJ1-2
cdr3_aa: CASSKGGTAYGCTF
cdr3_nt: .

clone_size: .
d_call: TRBD1
v_call: TRBV13
j_call: TRBJ1-4
cdr3_aa: CASSSQGADGGEKLFF
cdr3_nt: TGTGCCAGCAGCTCTCAGGGGGCGGACGGTGGTGAAAAACTGTTTTTT

clone_size: .
d_call: .
v_call: TRBV27
j_call: TRBJ1-3
cdr3_aa: CASSRTGLSGNTIYF
cdr3_nt: TGTGCCAGCAGTCGAACAGGGCTCTCTGGAAACACCATATATTTT

clone_size: .
d_call: .
v_call: TRBV5-1
j_call: TRBJ2-2
cdr3_aa: CASSLQGSGELFF
cdr3_nt: TGCGCCAGCAGCTTGCAGGGCTCCGGGGAGCTGTTTTTT

clone_size: .
d_call: TRBD1
v_call: TRBV25-1
j_call: TRBJ1-5
cdr3_aa: CASSAGDSPSNQPQHF
cdr3_nt: TGTGCCAGCAGTGCGGGGGACAGTCCTAGCAATCAGCCCCAGCATTTT

clone_size: .
d_call: .
v_call: TRBV11-1
j_call: TRBJ1-1
cdr3_aa: CASSGYQTGMNTEAFF
cdr3_nt: TGTGCCAGCAGCGGTTACCAGACAGGAATGAACACTGAAGCTTTCTTT

clone_size: once
d_call: .
v_call: TRBV7-6
j_call: TRBJ2-3
cdr3_aa: CASSPPGQGTDTQYF
cdr3_nt: TGTGCCAGCAGCCCTCCGGGGCAGGGGACAGATACGCAGTATTTT

clone_size: .
d_call: TRBD1
v_call: TRBV7-9
j_call: TRBJ1-6
cdr3_aa: CASSQPRGSSYNSPLHF
cdr3_nt: TGTGCCAGCAGCCAACCCAGGGGGAGCTCCTATAATTCACCCCTCCACTTT

clone_size: .
d_call: TRBD2
v_call: TRBV6-6
j_call: TRBJ2-1
cdr3_aa: CASNGGGYYNEQFF
cdr3_nt: TGTGCCAGCAATGGGGGGGGGTACTACAATGAGCAGTTCTTC

clone_size: once
d_call: TRBD1
v_call: TRBV11-2
j_call: TRBJ2-7
cdr3_aa: CASSPRDRVYEQYF
cdr3_nt: TGTGCCAGCAGTCCGCGGGACAGGGTGTACGAGCAGTACTTC

clone_size: .
d_call: TRBD1
v_call: TRBV27
j_call: TRBJ2-1
cdr3_aa: CASSLTGSSYNEQFF
cdr3_nt: TGTGCCAGCAGTTTGACAGGGAGCTCCTACAATGAGCAGTTCTTC

clone_size: few
d_call: .
v_call: TRBV28
j_call: TRBJ1-1
cdr3_aa: CASSLSWTEAFF
cdr3_nt: TGTGCCAGCAGCCTTAGTTGGACTGAAGCTTTCTTT

clone_size: .
d_call: .
v_call: TRBV18
j_call: TRBJ2-2
cdr3_aa: CASSPRRSGELFF
cdr3_nt: TGTGCCAGCTCACCACGGAGGTCCGGGGAGCTGTTTTTT

clone_size: .
d_call: TRBD1
v_call: TRBV27
j_call: TRBJ1-1
cdr3_aa: CASTSGQGMNTEAFF
cdr3_nt: TGTGCCAGCACCTCAGGACAGGGGATGAACACTGAAGCTTTCTTT

clone_size: .
d_call: TRBD1
v_call: TRBV5-1
j_call: TRBJ1-1
cdr3_aa: CASSYRDSDTEAFF
cdr3_nt: TGCGCCAGCAGCTACCGGGACAGTGACACTGAAGCTTTCTTT

clone_size: .
d_call: .
v_call: TRBV7-8
j_call: TRBJ1-5
cdr3_aa: CASSPTRTSSNQPQHF
cdr3_nt: TGTGCCAGCAGCCCGACAAGGACATCCAGCAATCAGCCCCAGCATTTT

clone_size: .
d_call: TRBD1
v_call: TRBV6-5
j_call: TRBJ2-2
cdr3_aa: CASRGQGNTGELFF
cdr3_nt: TGTGCCAGCAGGGGACAGGGGAACACCGGGGAGCTGTTTTTT

clone_size: .
d_call: TRBD1
v_call: TRBV5-5
j_call: TRBJ1-3
cdr3_aa: CASSPRDSLFLPSGNTIYF
cdr3_nt: TGTGCCAGCAGCCCTAGGGACAGTCTTTTTTTACCCTCTGGAAACACCATATATTTT

clone_size: .
d_call: .
v_call: TRBV27
j_call: TRBJ2-7
cdr3_aa: CASSFASFGSEQYF
cdr3_nt: TGTGCCAGCAGTTTCGCCTCCTTCGGGTCCGAGCAGTACTTC